The 27 T cell receptor beta chains given below trace back to one sample, sequenced in a study of cytomegalovirus exposure and HLA in healthy donors (TCRdb year 2017). The library was prepared using the immunoSEQ multiplex PCR assay. A mixture of 60 forward primers for TCR Vbeta segments and 13 reverse primers for TCR Jbeta segments was used in the multiplex PCR. TCRdb provides this immuneACCESS table in a form limited to in-frame rearrangements. Some clones are lacking; in checked studies, under half of them reflect an unresolved V gene, and why the rest are absent is not known. This sample is represented by around 190,000 clones; roughly 85% of them were singletons. The top ten clonotypes cover over 2% of the sample. Sequenced: PBMCs. The source is a woman between 50 and 59 years old in good health and CMV-seronegative.

The chain couples TRBV2 to TRBJ2-1; 11 nucleotides line up with TRBD2. Germline CDR1 and CDR2: SNHLY and FYNNEI. The CDR3 consists of 14 residues. Trimming at V came to 4 bases and at J to 7 bases, leaving 3 bases not matched to a gene. The CDR3 loop reads CASSGLAGPNEQFF. The CDR3 region has the DNA TGTGCCAGCAGTGGACTAGCGGGGCCAAATGAGCAGTTCTTC.

This rearrangement joins TRBV19 to TRBJ2-3, with 13 bases lining up with TRBD2. The germline V gene has CDR1 LNHDA and CDR2 SQIVND (reference sequence). The CDR3 runs to 17 residues. Trimming removed 5 bases from V and 8 bases from J; junction bases left unmatched: 13. CDR3 sequence (DNA): TGTGCCAGTAGTTCATCCCGGACTAGCGGGGGAAGAGGTACGCAGTATTTT. Translated, it gives CASSSSRTSGGRGTQYF.

Of note for this clone: The junction and the germline gene differ at one end; a read error may be behind it. The CDR3 DNA follows: TGTTCCAGCAGCTTAGCCGGGAGTGGAGGGAAGACCCAGTACTTC. Amino acid sequence: CSSSLAGSGGKTQYF. The V gene is TRBV7-9, the J gene TRBJ2-5; the D gene is possibly TRBD2 (6 bases). Per germline, CDR1 SEHNR and CDR2 FQNEAQ (reference sequence). The CDR3 loop spans 15 amino acids.

The chain recombines TRBV5-1 with TRBJ2-7, with TRBD1 matching 8 bases. Germline trimming cut 4 bases from V and 3 bases from J; bases unmatched to any gene: 6. Germline CDR1 SGHRS, CDR2 YFSETQ. The CDR3 has 14 amino acids. The CDR3 loop is CASSISGQGYEQYF. CDR3 DNA: TGCGCCAGCAGCATCTCAGGACAGGGCTACGAGCAGTACTTC.

This clone appeared once. The chain links TRBV25-1 to TRBJ1-5, with D possibly TRBD1 on 5 matching bases. The germline V and J ends were trimmed by 5 bases and 7 bases, with 12 bases remaining between them. This CDR3 region has 13 residues. The germline gives CDR1 MGHDK, CDR2 SYGVNS. In DNA form, the CDR3 reads TGTGCCAGCAGTACCCGTGGGGGGCAGCCCCAGCATTTT. Protein: CASSTRGGQPQHF.

CDR3 amino acids: CASSLGPPSTGNYGYTF. CDR3 bases: TGTGCCAGCAGCTTAGGTCCCCCTTCGACAGGGAACTATGGCTACACCTTC. The chain carries TRBV7-2 and TRBJ1-2; the match to TRBD1 covers 7 bases. The J segment lost 2 bases and the V segment lost 1 base, leaving 10 bases of the junction unmatched. Germline V gene sequence: CDR1 SGHTA, CDR2 FQGNSA. The CDR3 has 17 residues.

The chain's CDR3 is CASSAGITNEKLFF. The CDR3 DNA follows: TGTGCCAGCAGCGCGGGGATAACTAATGAAAAACTGTTTTTT. The chain links TRBV7-2 to TRBJ1-4; D not certain. Per germline, CDR1 SGHTA and CDR2 FQGNSA. Between the trimmed V and J ends, which lost 5 bases and 1 base, there was a span of 8 bases. The CDR3 length is 14 residues.

The DNA of the CDR3 is TGTGCCAGCAGCTTCTCGGGAGGTACCGGGGAGCTGTTTTTT. Amino acid sequence: CASSFSGGTGELFF. The rearrangement uses TRBV11-3 and TRBJ2-2, with TRBD2 matching 7 bases. After removal of 3 bases from V and 5 bases from J, the junction contained 3 bases not matched to a gene. Looked up from germline, CDR1 is SGHNT and CDR2 is YENEEA. This CDR3 comprises 14 residues. The whole variable domain, remainder taken from reference TRBV11-3 and TRBJ2-2, is EAGVVQSPRYKIIEKKQPVAFWCNPISGHNTLYWYLQNLGQGPELLIRYENEEAVDDSQLPKDRFSAERLKGVDSTLKIQPAELGDSAVYLCASSFSGGTGELFFGEGSRLTVL.

This clone was counted between two and nine times. This rearrangement joins TRBV7-2 to TRBJ1-1; D remains unclear. This CDR3 spans 15 amino acids. In germline, CDR1 is SGHTA, CDR2 FQGNSA. The V and J ends lost 5 bases and 0 bases respectively, with 13 bases between them. CDR3 DNA: TGTGCCAGCAGCCCTCAGGTATCCATGAACACTGAAGCTTTCTTT. This sequence encodes CASSPQVSMNTEAFF. Based on the CDR3 plus reference TRBV7-2 and TRBJ1-1, the full variable domain is GAGVSQSPSNKVTEKGKDVELRCDPISGHTALYWYRQSLGQGLEFLIYFQGNSAPDKSGLPSDRFSAERTGGSVSTLTIQRTQQEDSAVYLCASSPQVSMNTEAFFGQGTRLTVV.

The chain combines TRBV10-1 with TRBJ1-4, with unresolved D. V shed 7 bases and J shed 6 bases, with 15 bases lying between them. The germline V gene has CDR1 WNHNN and CDR2 SYGVQD (reference sequence). This CDR3 has 14 amino acids. CDR3 region: CASIVKRLDEKLFF. As DNA, the CDR3 is TGCGCCAGCATCGTCAAGAGGCTAGATGAAAAACTGTTTTTT.

This clone showed up just once. CDR3 sequence (DNA): TGTGCCAGCAGCCGCGGGGTAGATACGCAGTATTTT. Translated: CASSRGVDTQYF. The chain uses TRBV7-3 and TRBJ2-3; TRBD2 might be the D (6 bases). The CDR3 loop spans 12 amino acids. Germline V gene data show CDR1 as SGHTA and CDR2 as FQGTGA. V lost 5 bases to trimming and J lost 5 bases, with 8 bases between them.

This chain joins TRBV5-4 and TRBJ1-2, with 9 bases aligning to TRBD1. Germline loops: CDR1 SGHNT, CDR2 YYREEE (reference sequence). The CDR3 has 13 amino acids. The J segment lost 8 bases and the V segment lost 5 bases, leaving 7 bases of the junction unmatched. DNA for the CDR3: TGTGCCAGCAGAACCGGACAGGGGAACGGCTACACCTTC. Its translation is CASRTGQGNGYTF. The variable domain in full, with the rest retrieved from reference TRBV5-4 and TRBJ1-2, is ETGVTQSPTHLIKTRGQQVTLRCSSQSGHNTVSWYQQALGQGPQFIFQYYREEENGRGNFPPRFSGLQFPNYSSELNVNALELDDSALYLCASRTGQGNGYTFGSGTRLTVV.

This chain links TRBV5-6 with TRBJ1-5; 7 bases match TRBD1. Germline V gene lookup returns CDR1 SGHDT and CDR2 YYEEEE. CDR3 length equals 12 residues. After removal of 1 base from V and 12 bases from J, the junction contained 4 bases not matched to a gene. Written as DNA, the CDR3 is TGTGCCAGCAGCTTGAGGAACAGGGGCCAGCATTTT. It specifies CASSLRNRGQHF.

Only one count was recorded for this clone. The V call is TRBV7-8, the J call TRBJ1-4; tentative D call: TRBD1 (5 bases). Germline assignment: CDR1 SGHVS and CDR2 FQNEAQ. V was pared by 4 bases and J by 4 bases, with 13 bases between. The CDR3 has 15 amino acids. CDR3 region: CASSSLTAGNEKLFF. The CDR3 coding sequence is TGTGCCAGCAGCTCCCTGACAGCCGGTAATGAAAAACTGTTTTTT. Looking up the rest from reference TRBV7-8 and TRBJ1-4 gives the full variable domain: GAGVSQSPRYKVAKRGQDVALRCDPISGHVSLFWYQQALGQGPEFLTYFQNEAQLDKSGLPSDRFFAERPEGSVSTLKIQRTQQEDSAVYLCASSSLTAGNEKLFFGSGTQLSVL.

The chain links TRBV5-6 to TRBJ2-1; 8 bases match TRBD1. With 1 base clipped from V and 13 bases from J, the junction kept 7 bases outside the gene matches. The germline CDR1 and CDR2 sequences are SGHDT and YYEEEE. The CDR3 is made up of 13 amino acids. The CDR3, as DNA: TGTGCCAGCAGCTTGCAGGGGGCGGGCTTTCAGTTCTTC. Amino acids: CASSLQGAGFQFF.

The chain employs TRBV19 and TRBJ2-1, with a tentative D call TRBD2 (6 bases). Deletions cut 4 bases from V and 8 bases from J, with 18 bases between. This CDR3 is built from 15 residues. Germline V gene data show CDR1 as LNHDA and CDR2 as SQIVND (reference sequence). CDR3 sequence (DNA): TGTGCCAGTAGTACGCTAGCGCTCTCTGGCCATGAGCAGTTCTTC. Translated, it gives CASSTLALSGHEQFF.

J is TRBJ1-4 and V is TRBV28; D is unresolved. V gave up 2 bases and J gave up 0 bases, with 7 bases separating them. Germline-derived CDR1 and CDR2 are MDHEN and SYDVKM. The CDR3 covers 15 residues. In nucleotides, the CDR3 is TGTGCCAGCAGTTTAGGCGGCTCAACTAATGAAAAACTGTTTTTT. As protein: CASSLGGSTNEKLFF.

The chain is built from TRBV5-1 and TRBJ2-7; D is perhaps TRBD1 (6 bases). Germline CDR1 is SGHRS and CDR2 is YFSETQ. V shed 3 bases and J shed 0 bases, with 13 bases lying between them. This CDR3 is built from 15 residues. This chain's CDR3 is CASSSTGLSSYEQYF. DNA of the CDR3: TGCGCCAGCAGCTCGACAGGCCTGAGCTCCTACGAGCAGTACTTC.

This clone was seen more than once but under ten times. This chain links TRBV27 with TRBJ2-7; weak D call: TRBD1 (6 bases). This CDR3 comprises 17 residues. V lost 6 bases and J lost 4, with 25 bases in between. Germline CDR1 and CDR2: MNHEY and SMNVEV (reference sequence). CDR3 amino acids: CASRPIRERQVRYEQYF. The CDR3 bases are TGTGCCAGCAGGCCTATACGGGAAAGACAGGTCAGGTACGAGCAGTACTTC.

Turning to this clone: The same CDR3 also results from other DNA sequences found in this sample. The chain recombines TRBV5-1 with TRBJ1-1, with D unresolved. Germline V CDR1 and CDR2: SGHRS, YFSETQ. V was pared by 0 bases and J by 3 bases, with 9 bases between. This CDR3 is built from 14 residues. The CDR3 nucleotides are TGCGCCAGCAGCTTGGTTGGGCAGGACACTGAAGCTTTCTTT. Amino acid sequence: CASSLVGQDTEAFF. The whole variable domain, filled in from reference TRBV5-1 and TRBJ1-1, reads KAGVTQTPRYLIKTRGQQVTLSCSPISGHRSVSWYQQTPGQGLQFLFEYFSETQRNKGNFPGRFSGRQFSNSRSEMNVSTLELGDSALYLCASSLVGQDTEAFFGQGTRLTVV.

CDR3 in DNA: TGTGCCAGCTCACCAGTCCAGGGAGGAGAGACCCAGTACTTC. Its protein is CASSPVQGGETQYF. V gene TRBV18 combines with J gene TRBJ2-5, with D perhaps matching TRBD2 (6 bases). Trimming pared 2 bases from V and 4 bases from J, leaving 11 bases between. The CDR3 runs 14 residues. Germline CDR1 is KGHSH and CDR2 is LQKENI.

The chain combines TRBV6-5 with TRBJ2-5, with D maybe TRBD1 (6 bases). The CDR3 runs 15 residues. Germline CDR1 and CDR2: MNHEY and SVGAGI. Trimming removed 2 bases at V and 5 bases at J, with 15 bases between. The CDR3 loop reads CASSYDRRQVETQYF. CDR3 coding DNA: TGTGCCAGCAGTTACGACAGGCGGCAGGTGGAGACCCAGTACTTC.

The chain combines TRBV30 with TRBJ1-5, with D perhaps matching TRBD1 (5 bases). Trimming left V 5 bases short and J 2 bases short, with 13 bases between. The CDR3 has 14 amino acids. CDR1 is GTSNPN and CDR2 is SVGIG in the germline V gene (reference sequence). The CDR3 DNA reads TGTGCCTGGCGACAGCCGGGCGGCAATCAGCCCCAGCATTTT. It codes for CAWRQPGGNQPQHF.

This chain uses TRBV6-1 with TRBJ1-2; no clear D. The CDR3 contains 13 residues. V was trimmed by 7 bases and J by 0 bases, leaving 9 bases between them. Germline V gives CDR1 MNHNS, CDR2 SASEGT. The CDR3 spells CASTLTSNYGYTF. CDR3 bases: TGTGCCAGCACCCTGACTTCTAACTATGGCTACACCTTC.

V is TRBV28 and J is TRBJ1-2; D not resolved. This CDR3 is built from 13 residues. The V end was cut by 2 bases, the J end by 4 bases, with 8 bases between. In germline, CDR1 is MDHEN, CDR2 SYDVKM. CDR3 nucleotide sequence: TGTGCCAGCAGTTTAACAGAGAGCTATGGCTACACCTTC. This translates into CASSLTESYGYTF.

This clone came up a few times. This sequence joins TRBV7-2 and TRBJ1-5; D unclear. Germline V CDR1 and CDR2: SGHTA, FQGNSA. Trimming shortened V by 5 bases and J by 2 bases, and 19 bases separated the two germline ends. CDR3 length: 17 residues. Here the CDR3 reads CASSPRIGLGGNQPQHF. CDR3 sequence (DNA): TGTGCCAGCAGCCCACGAATTGGTTTGGGCGGCAATCAGCCCCAGCATTTT.

The J gene is TRBJ1-5, the V gene TRBV19; D is perhaps TRBD1 (5 bases). In germline, CDR1 is LNHDA, CDR2 SQIVND (reference sequence). This CDR3 contains 14 residues. V gave up 5 bases and J gave up 4 bases, with 12 bases separating them. The CDR3 protein is CASSPREGNQPQHF. The CDR3 DNA follows: TGTGCCAGTAGTCCCCGGGAGGGGAATCAGCCCCAGCATTTT.